The clone carrying this TCR beta chain was found many times. Its target is not known. MiXCR was run by TCRdb on the multiplex PCR reads, yielding one entry per CDR3 protein. This table has roughly 130,000 distinct CDR3 sequences, 30% to 35% appearing once. Axillary draining lymph nodes of breast cancer patients supplied the node samples. These data come from a study of breast tumors, draining lymph nodes, adjacent tissues. General study findings and limits: Tumors had less TCR diversity than lymph nodes, more than nontumor tissue.

J gave up 14 bases and V 4 bases, and 9 bases lay outside the gene matches. This CDR3 spans 12 amino acids. Germline V gene data show CDR1 as KGHDR and CDR2 as SFDVKD. The chain employs TRBV24-1 and TRBJ1-2; 7 bases line up with TRBD1. Source material: axillary lymph node tissue. The clonotype originates from a female donor with breast cancer. Some clones in this sample may be carry-over from other donors' samples. This CDR3 is CATSDPTGKWTF. CDR3 DNA sequence: TGTGCCACCAGTGACCCGACAGGGAAGTGGACCTTC.